Following are 14 T cell receptor beta chains from one sample sequenced in a study of identical twins. TCRdb used MiXCR to reprocess the 5' RACE reads, holding one entry per CDR3 protein. The sample records 550,000 to 700,000 distinct CDR3 sequences, approximately 9.6% being singletons. This sample also belongs to another study, concerning yellow fever vaccine responses in identical twins.

The sequenced material came from PBMCs. These receptors came from a woman younger than 30 in good health.

There are a few counts of this clonotype. The chain uses TRBV5-1 and TRBJ2-3; 11 nucleotides match TRBD2. V lost 5 bases, J lost 0 bases, and 5 bases stayed unmatched. This CDR3 has 16 amino acids. Germline CDR1 is SGHRS and CDR2 is YFSETQ. The DNA of the CDR3 is TGCGCCAGCAGGGCCGGGACTAGCGGAAGCACAGATACGCAGTATTTT. Translating gives CASRAGTSGSTDTQYF.

This clonotype was recorded at least ten times. The CDR3: CSAGTGGSYGYTF. CDR3 nucleotide sequence: TGCAGCGCCGGAACAGGGGGGTCCTATGGCTACACCTTC. The chain has TRBV29-1 and TRBJ1-2; TRBD1 agrees at 8 bases. From germline, CDR1 is SQVTM and CDR2 ANQGSEA. Losses at the gene ends were 7 bases for V and 4 bases for J; bases not matched to a gene: 8. This CDR3 has 13 amino acids.

This clonotype has at least ten counts. The chain carries TRBV5-6 and TRBJ2-7; 9 bases are shared with TRBD1. The germline gives CDR1 SGHDT, CDR2 YYEEEE. V dropped 6 bases and J dropped 5; count of bases not matched to a gene: 12. This CDR3 is 15 amino acids long. The CDR3 nucleotides read TGTGCCAGCACCGATCAACCCGGGACAGGGAACGAGCAGTACTTC. This codes for CASTDQPGTGNEQYF.

This clonotype was observed many times. The chain combines TRBV28 with TRBJ1-5; 11 bases agree with TRBD1. The CDR3 sequence is 18 residues long. Unmatched junction bases numbered 8, after V lost 3 bases and J lost 1 base. Germline CDR1 MDHEN, CDR2 SYDVKM. CDR3 region: CASSFGTGGGVSNQPQHF. CDR3 nucleotide sequence: TGTGCCAGCAGTTTCGGGACAGGGGGTGGCGTAAGCAATCAGCCCCAGCATTTT.

This clonotype was observed a few times. The V gene is TRBV7-9, the J gene TRBJ2-5, with 9 nucleotides matching TRBD1. Germline loops: CDR1 SEHNR, CDR2 FQNEAQ (reference sequence). Unmatched junction bases numbered 8, after V lost 5 bases and J lost 1 base. The CDR3 has 16 residues. The DNA of the CDR3 is TGTGCCAGCAGCCCTCGGACAGGGGAAGGCCAAGAGACCCAGTACTTC. Translated: CASSPRTGEGQETQYF.

Many counts were recorded for this clonotype. This sequence joins TRBV6-5 and TRBJ1-1, with D possibly being TRBD1 (6 bases). The V end was cut by 2 bases, the J end by 0 bases, with 10 bases between. The germline CDR1 and CDR2 sequences are MNHEY and SVGAGI. The CDR3 is 15 amino acids. The CDR3 protein is CASSYLGGLNTEAFF. The CDR3 region has the DNA TGTGCCAGCAGTTACCTTGGGGGCTTGAACACTGAAGCTTTCTTT.

This clonotype has just a few counts. V usage is TRBV6-1 and J usage is TRBJ1-6, with a possible D match to TRBD1 (6 bases). The CDR3 spans 15 residues. The germline V gene has CDR1 MNHNS and CDR2 SASEGT. Trimming stripped 8 bases from V and 9 bases from J, with 20 bases between. The CDR3 here is CASCSVMGASSPLHF. CDR3 DNA sequence: TGTGCCAGCTGTAGCGTGATGGGGGCGAGTTCACCCCTCCACTTT.

The table lists this clonotype with a few counts. The V and J genes are TRBV7-9 and TRBJ1-1; 8 nucleotides line up with TRBD1. Germline-derived CDR1 and CDR2 are SEHNR and FQNEAQ (reference sequence). This CDR3 is 13 amino acids long. J lost 6 bases, V lost 2 bases, and 2 bases had no gene match. The chain's CDR3 is CASSLQGAPEAFF. The CDR3 nucleotides read TGTGCCAGCAGCTTACAGGGGGCCCCTGAAGCTTTCTTT.

There are many counts of this clonotype. This chain links TRBV12-3 or TRBV12-4 with TRBJ2-7, with 8 bases that match TRBD1. The CDR3 has 15 amino acids. J gave up 3 bases and V 7 bases, and 11 bases lay outside the gene matches. The CDR3 loop reads CASKKGQGGVYEQYF. The CDR3 DNA sequence: TGTGCCAGCAAGAAAGGACAGGGTGGTGTCTACGAGCAGTACTTC.

A word on this clonotype: A much larger clone sits a single nucleotide away, making a read error possible. The J gene is TRBJ2-7, the V gene TRBV20-1; D gene unclear. Between the trimmed V and J ends, which lost 3 bases and 0 bases, there was a span of 9 bases. CDR3 length: 13 residues. CDR1 DFQATT and CDR2 SNEGSKA come from the germline V gene (reference sequence). CDR3 nucleotides: TGCAGTGCTAGTTGGGTAAACTCCTACGAGCAGTACTTC. Its translation is CSASWVNSYEQYF.

This clonotype was seen repeatedly, ten times or more. The gene calls are TRBV11-2 and TRBJ1-1; TRBD1 is a possible D gene (6 bases). Trimming shortened V by 3 bases and J by 4 bases, and 12 bases separated the two germline ends. Germline CDR1 reads SGHAT; CDR2 reads FQNNGV. This CDR3 contains 14 residues. CDR3 region: CASSFPRGGTEAFF. The CDR3 DNA reads as TGTGCCAGCAGCTTCCCGCGAGGGGGCACTGAAGCTTTCTTT.

In this sample, this clonotype turned up a few times. The J gene is TRBJ2-6, the V gene TRBV20-1; 8 nucleotides line up with TRBD2. The germline CDR1 and CDR2 sequences are DFQATT and SNEGSKA (reference sequence). The CDR3 consists of 19 residues. The V gene end was trimmed by 3 bases and the J gene end by 1 base; junction bases not matched to a gene: 14. CDR3 DNA sequence: TGCAGTGCTAGTCTATCGAGGCGGGGGGCATATTCTGGGGCCAACGTCCTGACTTTC. It is translated as CSASLSRRGAYSGANVLTF.

Only a few counts were recorded for this clonotype. The chain's CDR3 is CASSFGGQNTGELFF. The CDR3 DNA follows: TGTGCCAGCAGTTTTGGCGGTCAGAACACCGGGGAGCTGTTTTTT. This sequence joins TRBV12-3 or TRBV12-4 and TRBJ2-2; D is uncertain. Trimming removed 3 bases from V and 1 base from J, with 9 bases in between. This CDR3 comprises 15 residues.

This clonotype has ten or more counts. The V and J genes are TRBV7-6 and TRBJ2-7; D is possibly TRBD1 (5 bases). The germline V gene has CDR1 SGHVS and CDR2 FNYEAQ. The CDR3 is 15 residues long. V lost 5 bases, J lost 2 bases, and 16 bases lay in between. DNA of the CDR3: TGTGCCAGCAGCGAAGGAGTGGGGCCCCCCTACGAGCAGTACTTC. Encoded protein: CASSEGVGPPYEQYF. Using reference TRBV7-6 and TRBJ2-7 for the parts outside the CDR3, the full variable domain is GAGVSQSPRYKVTKRGQDVALRCDPISGHVSLYWYRQALGQGPEFLTYFNYEAQQDKSGLPNDRFSAERPEGSISTLTIQRTEQRDSAMYRCASSEGVGPPYEQYFGPGTRLTVT.